This T cell receptor beta chain was identified in a study of control samples from healthy donors and cancer patients. TCRdb's table, derived via immunoSEQ multiplex PCR, lists solely in-frame clones and lacks some. The data show around 20,000 clones, roughly 80% seen once. The sequencing input was PBMCs. This clonotype originated in a man older than 75 with head and neck cancer.

The CDR3 DNA is TGTGCCAGCTCCCCCTTGGGTACGCAGTATTTT. Translation: CASSPLGTQYF. The chain carries TRBV7-8 and TRBJ2-3, with D unclear. The ends were cut back, 8 bases at V and 8 bases at J, with 11 bases in the middle. This CDR3 spans 11 amino acids. Germline CDR1 SGHVS, CDR2 FQNEAQ.